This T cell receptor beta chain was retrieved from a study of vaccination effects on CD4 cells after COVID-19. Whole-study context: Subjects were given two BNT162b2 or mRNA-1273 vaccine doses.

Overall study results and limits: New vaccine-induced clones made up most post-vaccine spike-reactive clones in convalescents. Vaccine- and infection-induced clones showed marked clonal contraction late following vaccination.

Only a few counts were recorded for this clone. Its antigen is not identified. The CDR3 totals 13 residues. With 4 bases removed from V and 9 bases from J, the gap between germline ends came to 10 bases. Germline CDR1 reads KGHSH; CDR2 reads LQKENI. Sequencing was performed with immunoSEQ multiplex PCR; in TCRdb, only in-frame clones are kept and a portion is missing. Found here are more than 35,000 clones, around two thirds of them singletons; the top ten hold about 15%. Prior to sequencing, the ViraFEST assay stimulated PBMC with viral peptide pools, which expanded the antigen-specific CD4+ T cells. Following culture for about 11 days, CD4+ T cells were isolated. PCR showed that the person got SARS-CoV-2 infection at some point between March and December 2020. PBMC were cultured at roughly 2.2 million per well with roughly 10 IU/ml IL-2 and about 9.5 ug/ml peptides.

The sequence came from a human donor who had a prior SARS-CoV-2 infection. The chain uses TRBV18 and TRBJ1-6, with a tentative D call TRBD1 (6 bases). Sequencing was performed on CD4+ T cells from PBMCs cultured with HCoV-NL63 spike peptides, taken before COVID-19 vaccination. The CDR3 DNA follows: TGTGCCAGCTCACAGGACAGCGGTTCACCCCTCCACTTT. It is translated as CASSQDSGSPLHF.